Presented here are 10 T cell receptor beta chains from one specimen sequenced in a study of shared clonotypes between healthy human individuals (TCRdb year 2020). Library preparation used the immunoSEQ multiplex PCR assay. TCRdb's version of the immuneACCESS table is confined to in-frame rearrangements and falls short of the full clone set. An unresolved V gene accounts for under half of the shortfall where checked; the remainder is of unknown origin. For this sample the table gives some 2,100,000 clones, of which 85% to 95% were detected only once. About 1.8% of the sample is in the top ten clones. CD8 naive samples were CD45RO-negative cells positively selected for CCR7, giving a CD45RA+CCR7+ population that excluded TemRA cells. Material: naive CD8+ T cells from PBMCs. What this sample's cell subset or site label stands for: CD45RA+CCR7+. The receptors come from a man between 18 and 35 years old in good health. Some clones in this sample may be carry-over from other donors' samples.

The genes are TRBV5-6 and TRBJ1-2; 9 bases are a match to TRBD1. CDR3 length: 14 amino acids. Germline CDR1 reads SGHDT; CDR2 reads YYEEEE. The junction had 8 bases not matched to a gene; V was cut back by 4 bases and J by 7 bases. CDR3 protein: CASSHGTGRRGYTF. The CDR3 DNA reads TGTGCCAGCAGCCACGGGACAGGGAGACGTGGCTACACCTTC.

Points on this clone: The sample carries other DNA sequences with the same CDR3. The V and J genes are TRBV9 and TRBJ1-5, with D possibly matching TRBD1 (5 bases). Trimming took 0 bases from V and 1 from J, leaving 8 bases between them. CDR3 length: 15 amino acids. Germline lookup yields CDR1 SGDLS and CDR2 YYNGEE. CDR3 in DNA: TGTGCCAGCAGCGTAGGTTGGGGGAGCAATCAGCCCCAGCATTTT. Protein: CASSVGWGSNQPQHF.

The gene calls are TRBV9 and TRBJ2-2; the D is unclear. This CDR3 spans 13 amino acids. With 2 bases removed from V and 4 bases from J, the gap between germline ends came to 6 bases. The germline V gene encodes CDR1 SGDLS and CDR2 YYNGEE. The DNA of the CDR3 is TGTGCCAGCAGCGTGATGGCCACCGGGGAGCTGTTTTTT. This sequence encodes CASSVMATGELFF. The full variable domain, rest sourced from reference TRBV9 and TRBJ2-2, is DSGVTQTPKHLITATGQRVTLRCSPRSGDLSVYWYQQSLDQGLQFLIQYYNGEERAKGNILERFSAQQFPDLHSELNLSSLELGDSALYFCASSVMATGELFFGEGSRLTVL.

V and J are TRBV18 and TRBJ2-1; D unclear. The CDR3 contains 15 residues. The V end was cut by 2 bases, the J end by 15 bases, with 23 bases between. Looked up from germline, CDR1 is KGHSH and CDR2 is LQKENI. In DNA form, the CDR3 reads TGTGCCAGCTCACCAGACCGCGGTAGCTTCTTATTGTGGTTCTTC. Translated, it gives CASSPDRGSFLLWFF.

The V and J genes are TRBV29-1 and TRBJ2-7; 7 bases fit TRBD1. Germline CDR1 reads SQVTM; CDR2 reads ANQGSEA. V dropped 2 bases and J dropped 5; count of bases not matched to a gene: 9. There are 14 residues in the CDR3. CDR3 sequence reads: CSVEFRGLGHEQYF. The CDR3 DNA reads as TGCAGCGTTGAATTTAGGGGGCTCGGGCACGAGCAGTACTTC.

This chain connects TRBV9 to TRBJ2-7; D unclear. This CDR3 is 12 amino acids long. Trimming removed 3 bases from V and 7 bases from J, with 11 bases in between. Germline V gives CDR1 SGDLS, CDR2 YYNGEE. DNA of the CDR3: TGTGCCAGCAGCGCCCCCCCCGGTGAGCAGTACTTC. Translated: CASSAPPGEQYF.

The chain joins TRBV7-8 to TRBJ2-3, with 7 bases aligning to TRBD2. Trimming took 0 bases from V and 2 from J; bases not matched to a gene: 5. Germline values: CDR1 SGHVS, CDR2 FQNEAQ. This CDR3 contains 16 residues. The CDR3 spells CASSLAKTSITDTQYF. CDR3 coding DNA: TGTGCCAGCAGCTTAGCAAAGACTAGCATCACAGATACGCAGTATTTT.

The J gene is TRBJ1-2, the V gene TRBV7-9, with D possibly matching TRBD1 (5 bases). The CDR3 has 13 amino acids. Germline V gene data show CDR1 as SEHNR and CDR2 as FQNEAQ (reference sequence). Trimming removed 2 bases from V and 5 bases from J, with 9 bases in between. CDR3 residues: CASSLPDSYGYTF. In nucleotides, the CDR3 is TGTGCCAGCAGCTTACCTGACAGTTATGGCTACACCTTC.

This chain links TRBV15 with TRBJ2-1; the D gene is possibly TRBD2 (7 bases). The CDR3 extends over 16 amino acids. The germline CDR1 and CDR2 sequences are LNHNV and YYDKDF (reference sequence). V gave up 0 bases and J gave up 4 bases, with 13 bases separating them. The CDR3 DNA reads TGTGCCACCAGCAGAGAGGGGGAGGGGGTTTACAATGAGCAGTTCTTC. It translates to CATSREGEGVYNEQFF. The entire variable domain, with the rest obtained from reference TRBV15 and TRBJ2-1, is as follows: DAMVIQNPRYQVTQFGKPVTLSCSQTLNHNVMYWYQQKSSQAPKLLFHYYDKDFNNEADTPDNFQSRRPNTSFCFLDIRSPGLGDTAMYLCATSREGEGVYNEQFFGPGTRLTVL.

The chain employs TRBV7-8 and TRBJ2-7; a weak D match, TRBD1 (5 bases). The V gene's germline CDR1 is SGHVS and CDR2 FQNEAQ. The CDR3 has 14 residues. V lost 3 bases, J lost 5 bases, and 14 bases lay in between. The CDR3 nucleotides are TGTGCCAGCAGCTTTTCTAGGCAGGGCCACGAGCAGTACTTC. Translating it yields CASSFSRQGHEQYF.